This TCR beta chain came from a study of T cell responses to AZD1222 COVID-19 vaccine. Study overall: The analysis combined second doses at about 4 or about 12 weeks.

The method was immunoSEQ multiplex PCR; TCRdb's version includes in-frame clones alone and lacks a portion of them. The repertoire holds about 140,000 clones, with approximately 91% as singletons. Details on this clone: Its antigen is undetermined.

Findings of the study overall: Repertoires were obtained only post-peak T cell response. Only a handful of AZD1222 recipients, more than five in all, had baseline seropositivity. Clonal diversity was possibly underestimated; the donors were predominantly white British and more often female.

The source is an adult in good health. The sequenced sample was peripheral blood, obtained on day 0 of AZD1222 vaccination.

The CDR3 here is CASSLGTGAQETQYF. In DNA form, the CDR3 reads TGCGCCAGCAGCTTAGGGACAGGGGCGCAAGAGACCCAGTACTTC. J is TRBJ2-5 and V is TRBV5-1; 10 bases are a match to TRBD1. CDR1 is SGHRS and CDR2 is YFSETQ in the germline V gene. Trimming took 2 bases from V and 2 from J; bases not matched to a gene: 3. This CDR3 is built from 15 residues.